Listed here are 8 T cell receptor beta chains from one sample, sequenced in a study of post-analysis software for immune sequencing data. These receptors' antigens are unknown. Overall study findings and caveats: In patients, TRBV5-6, TRBV5-1 and TRBV20-1 belonged to five TRBV segments found more frequently than in controls.

Unique molecular identifiers had been added to the TCR beta cDNA libraries. TCRdb independently ran MiXCR on the PCR reads; one entry per CDR3 protein. The data contain hundreds of thousands of distinct CDR3 sequences, approximately 60% of them singletons. Sequences were obtained from blood. Receptor source: a girl aged 2 to 10 with multiple sclerosis.

The chain uses TRBV5-5 and TRBJ2-1, with D possibly being TRBD1 or TRBD2 (5 bases each). Trimming cost V 0 bases and J 13 bases, with 11 bases left between them. The CDR3 spans 12 residues. The germline V gene encodes CDR1 SGHKS and CDR2 YYEKEE (reference sequence). CDR3: CASSLVGTYQFF. CDR3 sequence (DNA): TGTGCCAGCAGCTTGGTCGGGACCTATCAGTTCTTC.

The chain is built from TRBV4-1 and TRBJ2-7, with D maybe TRBD1 (5 bases). The V end was cut by 1 base, the J end by 1 base, with 14 bases between. The CDR3 has 16 amino acids. Germline CDR1 MGHRA, CDR2 YSYEKL. The CDR3 here is CASSQVGFRGSYEQYF. Written as DNA, the CDR3 is TGCGCCAGCAGCCAAGTGGGGTTTAGGGGATCCTACGAGCAGTACTTC.

The chain is built from TRBV7-9 and TRBJ2-3; tentatively, D is TRBD2 (6 bases). The V and J ends lost 5 bases and 2 bases respectively, with 23 bases between them. The CDR3 length is 18 residues. Germline CDR1 reads SEHNR; CDR2 reads FQNEAQ (reference sequence). The CDR3 bases are TGTGCCAGCAGCCCAGTCGCCGGTATTACGCGGGACACAGATACGCAGTATTTT. This codes for CASSPVAGITRDTDTQYF. Variable domain in full (rest from reference TRBV7-9 and TRBJ2-3): DTGVSQNPRHKITKRGQNVTFRCDPISEHNRLYWYRQTLGQGPEFLTYFQNEAQLEKSRLLSDRFSAERPKGSFSTLEIQRTEQGDSAMYLCASSPVAGITRDTDTQYFGPGTRLTVL.

The chain combines TRBV5-1 with TRBJ2-3; 7 nucleotides agree with TRBD2. V was clipped by 4 bases and J by 0 bases; unmatched bases: 8. Germline values: CDR1 SGHRS, CDR2 YFSETQ. This CDR3 is 16 amino acids long. Here the CDR3 reads CASSTPSGSSTDTQYF. As DNA, the CDR3 is TGCGCCAGCAGCACCCCTAGCGGATCTAGCACAGATACGCAGTATTTT.

The rearrangement uses TRBV10-3 and TRBJ2-5; 11 nucleotides align to TRBD2. The J call is in doubt because the DNA end fits TRBJ2-7 better. The germline CDR1 and CDR2 sequences are ENHRY and SYGVKD. The CDR3 has 14 residues. CDR3: CATQLAGDGSEQYF. The CDR3 DNA sequence: TGTGCCACACAACTAGCGGGAGACGGTAGCGAGCAGTACTTC.

V is TRBV15 and J is TRBJ1-5, with TRBD1 matching over 8 bases. The V gene's germline CDR1 is LNHNV and CDR2 YYDKDF (reference sequence). The J segment lost 7 bases and the V segment lost 5 bases, leaving 4 bases of the junction unmatched. This CDR3 has 13 residues. DNA of the CDR3: TGTGCCACCAGCCCCTGGACAGGGCAGCCCCAGCATTTT. Amino acid sequence: CATSPWTGQPQHF.

The genes are TRBV7-9 and TRBJ1-1; no reliable D call. The CDR3 covers 13 residues. Germline assignment: CDR1 SEHNR and CDR2 FQNEAQ (reference sequence). Trimming took 5 bases from V and 10 from J, leaving 17 bases between them. The CDR3: CASSQVGGSVAFF. CDR3 coding DNA: TGTGCCAGCAGCCAGGTTGGTGGTTCCGTAGCTTTCTTT.

The chain is built from TRBV18 and TRBJ2-1; D assignment may be TRBD1 or TRBD2 (5 bases each). Looked up from germline, CDR1 is KGHSH and CDR2 is LQKENI. This CDR3 contains 15 residues. V was cut by 3 bases and J by 5 bases, with 14 bases left in between. The CDR3 reads CASSPRDLSNNEQFF. CDR3 DNA sequence: TGTGCCAGCTCACCCCGGGACCTTAGTAACAATGAGCAGTTCTTC.